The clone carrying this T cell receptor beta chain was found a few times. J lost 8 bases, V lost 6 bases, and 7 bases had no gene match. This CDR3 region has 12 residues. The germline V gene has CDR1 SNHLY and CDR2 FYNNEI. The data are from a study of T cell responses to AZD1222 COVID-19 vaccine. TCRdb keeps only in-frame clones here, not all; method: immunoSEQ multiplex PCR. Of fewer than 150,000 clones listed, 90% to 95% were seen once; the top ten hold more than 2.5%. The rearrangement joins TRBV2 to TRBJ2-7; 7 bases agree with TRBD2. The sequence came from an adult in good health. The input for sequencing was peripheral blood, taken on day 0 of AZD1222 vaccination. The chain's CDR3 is CASSPDGGKQYF. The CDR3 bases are TGTGCCAGCAGCCCAGACGGGGGGAAGCAGTACTTC.